The T cell receptor (beta chain) described here comes from a study of OX40 agonist ivuxolimab in advanced cancers. Produced via immunoSEQ multiplex PCR; TCRdb's table is partial and in-frame only. The table has under 70,000 clones, approximately 83% seen once. CDR1 is MNHNY, CDR2 SVGAGI, per germline (reference sequence). The CDR3 is 14 amino acids. V was trimmed by 7 bases and J by 4 bases, leaving 17 bases between them. The source of this sequence is an adult with an advanced solid tumor such as melanoma, head and neck, liver or kidney cancer. The rearrangement links TRBV6-6 to TRBJ2-7; D may be TRBD2 (7 bases). This specimen consisted of CD4+ or CD8+ T cells sorted from blood, obtained in a trial of the OX40 agonist ivuxolimab. CDR3 coding DNA: TGTGCCAGCACCGAGGACAGCGGGATGTACGAGCAGTACTTC. Residues: CASTEDSGMYEQYF.